The 27 T cell receptor beta chains below were found in one sample sequenced in a study of somatic mutations in cytotoxic T cells in rheumatoid arthritis. Sequencing was performed with immunoSEQ multiplex PCR; in TCRdb, only in-frame clones are kept and a portion is missing. The data hold some 14,000 clones, with less than 80% observed a single time. Material: CD8+ T cells sorted from blood. These receptors were collected from an adult with rheumatoid arthritis.

V is TRBV2 and J is TRBJ2-7; 7 bases are a match to TRBD2. The CDR3 has 13 amino acids. V was clipped by 9 bases and J by 6 bases; unmatched bases: 11. Germline V CDR1 and CDR2: SNHLY, FYNNEI. The CDR3 region is CASPGTTPSEQYF. The CDR3 DNA reads as TGTGCCAGTCCTGGGACTACACCCTCCGAGCAGTACTTC. The entire variable domain, with the rest obtained from reference TRBV2 and TRBJ2-7, is as follows: EPEVTQTPSHQVTQMGQEVILRCVPISNHLYFYWYRQILGQKVEFLVSFYNNEISEKSEIFDDQFSVERPDGSNFTLKIRSTKLEDSAMYFCASPGTTPSEQYFGPGTRLTVT.

The chain combines TRBV10-2 with TRBJ2-5; no firm D call. Looked up from germline, CDR1 is WSHSY and CDR2 is SAAADI. Trimming removed 1 base from V and 5 bases from J, with 5 bases in between. The length of the CDR3 is 12 residues. CDR3 region: CASSEFGETQYF. The CDR3 nucleotides are TGCGCCAGCAGTGAGTTCGGGGAGACCCAGTACTTC.

This clone appeared once. V gene TRBV19 combines with J gene TRBJ2-1; 12 bases align to TRBD2. CDR1 is LNHDA and CDR2 is SQIVND in the germline V gene (reference sequence). The CDR3 consists of 15 residues. V dropped 3 bases and J dropped 8; count of bases not matched to a gene: 5. CDR3 sequence (DNA): TGTGCCAGTAGTATGAGGGCTAGCGGGGGGGATGAGCAGTTCTTC. The encoded protein is CASSMRASGGDEQFF. Together with reference TRBV19 and TRBJ2-1, the CDR3 gives the full variable domain: DGGITQSPKYLFRKEGQNVTLSCEQNLNHDAMYWYRQDPGQGLRLIYYSQIVNDFQKGDIAEGYSVSREKKESFPLTVTSAQKNPTAFYLCASSMRASGGDEQFFGPGTRLTVL.

The rearrangement joins TRBV28 to TRBJ2-1; 7 nucleotides agree with TRBD1. CDR1 is MDHEN and CDR2 is SYDVKM in the germline V gene. The CDR3 has 13 amino acids. V shed 5 bases and J 3 bases; nucleotides not matched to a gene: 1. The CDR3 bases are TGTGCCAGCAGTCGGGACAGCTACAATGAGCAGTTCTTC. It codes for CASSRDSYNEQFF.

This clone was recorded a few times. The chain employs TRBV7-9 and TRBJ1-1, with a tentative D call TRBD1 (5 bases). CDR3 size: 13 residues. The V gene lost 5 bases and the J gene lost 8 bases, with 15 bases spanning the gap. Looked up from germline, CDR1 is SEHNR and CDR2 is FQNEAQ (reference sequence). CDR3 bases: TGTGCCAGCAGCAATACCATACAGGAAGAAGCTTTCTTT. Translating it yields CASSNTIQEEAFF.

The chain is built from TRBV19 and TRBJ1-1; possible D gene TRBD1, 5 bases. The germline V and J ends were trimmed by 5 bases and 4 bases, with 17 bases remaining between them. CDR3 length: 15 amino acids. From germline, CDR1 is LNHDA and CDR2 SQIVND (reference sequence). CDR3 nucleotides: TGTGCCAGTAGTCTCTTGGATTTGGGGGGCACTGAAGCTTTCTTT. It yields the protein CASSLLDLGGTEAFF. Supplemented by reference TRBV19 and TRBJ1-1, the full variable domain reads DGGITQSPKYLFRKEGQNVTLSCEQNLNHDAMYWYRQDPGQGLRLIYYSQIVNDFQKGDIAEGYSVSREKKESFPLTVTSAQKNPTAFYLCASSLLDLGGTEAFFGQGTRLTVV.

V and J are TRBV27 and TRBJ2-2, with 7 nucleotides matching TRBD1. The V and J ends lost 7 bases and 0 bases, in that order; junction bases with no gene match: 8. The CDR3 length is 16 residues. Germline V gene lookup returns CDR1 MNHEY and CDR2 SMNVEV (reference sequence). CDR3 in amino acids: CASTDRDGTNTGELFF. The CDR3 DNA reads TGTGCCAGCACCGACAGGGACGGGACGAACACCGGGGAGCTGTTTTTT.

This clone was observed a few times. The CDR3 DNA is TGTGCCAGAAGCTTAGCGCCCCATGAAGAGACCCAGTACTTC. Its translation is CARSLAPHEETQYF. This chain uses TRBV7-5 with TRBJ2-5. TRBV7-5 is flagged as a pseudogene. There are 14 residues in the CDR3.

The chain carries TRBV6-5 and TRBJ1-2; 7 nucleotides align to TRBD1. The CDR3 runs to 15 residues. With 3 bases clipped from V and 7 bases from J, the junction kept 11 bases outside the gene matches. Germline values: CDR1 MNHEY, CDR2 SVGAGI. The CDR3 here is CASSYQGGAGSGYTF. In DNA, the CDR3 is TGTGCCAGCAGTTATCAAGGGGGCGCGGGCTCTGGCTACACCTTC.

The chain employs TRBV6-1 and TRBJ1-1, with D unresolved. Germline values: CDR1 MNHNS, CDR2 SASEGT. The CDR3 is 12 amino acids. V was trimmed by 5 bases and J by 0 bases, leaving 4 bases between them. The CDR3: CASSRMNTEAFF. CDR3 nucleotides: TGTGCCAGCAGTAGGATGAACACTGAAGCTTTCTTT.

The V gene is TRBV6-1, the J gene TRBJ2-2, with 8 nucleotides matching TRBD2. The CDR3 is 14 amino acids. The germline CDR1 and CDR2 sequences are MNHNS and SASEGT. Trimming took 4 bases from V and 3 from J; bases not matched to a gene: 1. This CDR3 reads CASSAGLDTGELFF. Written as DNA, the CDR3 is TGTGCCAGCAGTGCGGGACTAGACACCGGGGAGCTGTTTTTT.

The count of this clone is one. V usage is TRBV27 and J usage is TRBJ2-5; TRBD1 is a possible D gene (5 bases). The J call may not be correct, given that the DNA end is closer to TRBJ2-7. Looked up from germline, CDR1 is MNHEY and CDR2 is SMNVEV (reference sequence). The CDR3 extends over 13 amino acids. CDR3 in DNA: TGTGCCAGCAGTGCGCAGGGTCCGAACGAGCAGTACTTC. Amino acids: CASSAQGPNEQYF.

The rearrangement joins TRBV25-1 to TRBJ2-3; D is unclear. V was trimmed by 10 bases and J by 8 bases, leaving 13 bases between them. From germline, CDR1 is MGHDK and CDR2 SYGVNS. The CDR3 has 11 amino acids. CDR3 residues: CATRLGPTQYF. The CDR3, as DNA: TGTGCCACCAGACTTGGTCCTACGCAGTATTTT.

The V call is TRBV28, the J call TRBJ2-5; D gene uncertain. Germline V gene lookup returns CDR1 MDHEN and CDR2 SYDVKM. V was trimmed by 8 bases and J by 5 bases, leaving 12 bases between them. The CDR3 is 12 amino acids. CDR3 sequence: CASGFSRETQYF. In nucleotides, the CDR3 is TGTGCCAGCGGGTTTTCTCGGGAGACCCAGTACTTC. The full variable domain, completed using reference TRBV28 and TRBJ2-5, is DVKVTQSSRYLVKRTGEKVFLECVQDMDHENMFWYRQDPGLGLRLIYFSYDVKMKEKGDIPEGYSVSREKKERFSLILESASTNQTSMYLCASGFSRETQYFGPGTRLLVL.

The chain couples TRBV2 to TRBJ1-1; D gene ambiguous. Germline CDR1 reads SNHLY; CDR2 reads FYNNEI. V was clipped by 2 bases and J by 8 bases, with 9 bases between them. The CDR3 runs to 12 residues. The CDR3 nucleotides are TGTGCCAGCAGTGAAATAACCGGGGAAGCTTTCTTT. Its translation: CASSEITGEAFF.

The chain joins TRBV27 to TRBJ2-1; D perhaps matches TRBD2 (6 bases). The CDR3 covers 15 residues. Germline lookup yields CDR1 MNHEY and CDR2 SMNVEV (reference sequence). V shed 2 bases and J shed 7 bases, with 15 bases lying between them. CDR3 in amino acids: CASSLPPPGVNEQFF. The CDR3 coding sequence is TGTGCCAGCAGTTTACCTCCCCCGGGGGTTAATGAGCAGTTCTTC.

The chain combines TRBV6-5 with TRBJ2-3; tentative D call: TRBD2 (7 bases). Germline loops: CDR1 MNHEY, CDR2 SVGAGI. V lost 0 bases, J lost 5 bases, and 12 bases lay in between. CDR3 length: 15 amino acids. The CDR3: CASSYSKGGVDTQYF. CDR3 sequence (DNA): TGTGCCAGCAGTTACTCGAAGGGGGGGGTAGATACGCAGTATTTT.

J is TRBJ1-5 and V is TRBV7-9; D is undetermined. Germline-derived CDR1 and CDR2 are SEHNR and FQNEAQ (reference sequence). V gave up 1 base and J gave up 5 bases, with 15 bases separating them. The CDR3 covers 16 residues. As DNA, the CDR3 is TGTGCCAGCAGCTTAGAGCGGCCTAGCGGTTATCAGCCCCAGCATTTT. It specifies CASSLERPSGYQPQHF.

V and J are TRBV4-1 and TRBJ1-6; 7 bases line up with TRBD1. CDR1 is MGHRA and CDR2 is YSYEKL in the germline V gene. There are 15 residues in the CDR3. Trimming cost V 1 base and J 10 bases; bases outside gene matches: 7. The CDR3 protein is CASSQGQGSLSPLHF. For the CDR3, the DNA is TGCGCCAGCAGCCAAGGACAGGGAAGTTTATCACCCCTCCACTTT.

V gene TRBV6-1 combines with J gene TRBJ2-7; D is uncertain. Germline V gene sequence: CDR1 MNHNS, CDR2 SASEGT. The CDR3 covers 12 residues. Trimming pared 7 bases from V and 3 bases from J, leaving 10 bases between. The CDR3 sequence is CASTGALYEQYF. The CDR3 nucleotides are TGTGCCAGCACAGGAGCCCTCTACGAGCAGTACTTC.

The V and J genes are TRBV28 and TRBJ1-2; D is undetermined. The V end was cut by 2 bases, the J end by 5 bases, with 9 bases between. The CDR3 is 13 amino acids. Per the germline V gene, CDR1 is MDHEN and CDR2 is SYDVKM. The CDR3 reads CASSLDLGYGYTF. CDR3 coding DNA: TGTGCCAGCAGTTTAGATTTAGGGTATGGCTACACCTTC.

In this sample, this clone turned up once. The CDR3 nucleotides are TGCGCCAGCAGCCAAGTCATGCTCAAAGGTGGAAACACCATATATTTT. Amino acid sequence: CASSQVMLKGGNTIYF. The chain is built from TRBV4-1 and TRBJ1-3; D is undetermined. Looked up from germline, CDR1 is MGHRA and CDR2 is YSYEKL. This CDR3 is 16 amino acids long. Between the trimmed V and J ends, which lost 1 base and 3 bases, there was a span of 13 bases.

This chain uses TRBV6-1 with TRBJ2-5; 10 nucleotides align to TRBD2. The trim removed 3 bases at V and 5 bases at J, leaving 9 bases unmatched. CDR3 length equals 16 residues. CDR1 MNHNS and CDR2 SASEGT come from the germline V gene. The CDR3 region has the DNA TGTGCCAGCAGTGAGGAACTAGCGGGGTGGCCCGAGACCCAGTACTTC. It is translated as CASSEELAGWPETQYF.

The sample holds a few counts of this clone. The V call is TRBV5-5, the J call TRBJ1-5, with D possibly TRBD1 on 5 matching bases. V lost 2 bases, J lost 3 bases, and 15 bases lay in between. Germline loops: CDR1 SGHKS, CDR2 YYEKEE (reference sequence). This CDR3 region has 16 residues. CDR3 loop: CASSFFMGGYNQPQHF. CDR3 nucleotides: TGTGCCAGCAGCTTCTTTATGGGGGGATACAATCAGCCCCAGCATTTT.

V and J are TRBV10-3 and TRBJ2-3, with a possible D match to TRBD2 (6 bases). CDR1 is ENHRY, CDR2 SYGVKD, per germline. V was trimmed by 0 bases and J by 6 bases, leaving 10 bases between them. The CDR3 covers 14 residues. CDR3: CAISESTSDDTQYF. CDR3 DNA: TGTGCCATCAGTGAGTCGACTAGTGACGATACGCAGTATTTT.

This chain links TRBV7-6 with TRBJ2-2; TRBD2 is a possible D gene (7 bases). V dropped 6 bases and J dropped 7 bases, with 15 bases sitting between them. The length of the CDR3 is 14 residues. The germline V gene has CDR1 SGHVS and CDR2 FNYEAQ. The CDR3 is CASSLGGGNGELFF. CDR3 bases: TGTGCCAGCAGTCTAGGGGGGGGAAACGGGGAGCTGTTTTTT. The whole variable domain, remainder taken from reference TRBV7-6 and TRBJ2-2, is GAGVSQSPRYKVTKRGQDVALRCDPISGHVSLYWYRQALGQGPEFLTYFNYEAQQDKSGLPNDRFSAERPEGSISTLTIQRTEQRDSAMYRCASSLGGGNGELFFGEGSRLTVL.

The gene calls are TRBV4-2 and TRBJ2-7, with TRBD1 matching over 7 bases. Germline V gene data show CDR1 as LGHNA and CDR2 as YNFKEQ. V lost 1 base, J lost 6 bases, and 12 bases stayed unmatched. This CDR3 comprises 16 residues. This CDR3 reads CASSQAPDRESSEQYF. The CDR3 DNA reads TGTGCCAGCAGCCAAGCCCCCGACAGGGAAAGTTCCGAGCAGTACTTC.